The clone carrying this T cell receptor beta chain has just one count. Trimming removed 5 bases from V and 9 bases from J; junction bases left unmatched: 10. From germline, CDR1 is SGHNT and CDR2 YENEEA. The CDR3 is made up of 14 amino acids. The data were taken from a study of blood T cell repertoires in COVID-19. Study context: COVID-19 samples, acute and convalescent, were from the United States, Italy and Spain.

In the authors' methods: By means of reference gene primer amplification, nucleated cell counts were estimated. The repertoire was sequenced with immunoSEQ multiplex PCR; TCRdb's copy has only in-frame clones and lacks some. V, J and clone size are taken as reported in that table, and D and trimming were inferred from the DNA itself. This sample has under 300,000 clones, with roughly 80% found just once. The sample taken for sequencing was peripheral blood. The chain carries TRBV11-3 and TRBJ2-1, with TRBD2 identical over 7 bases. The clonotype comes from a human donor with COVID-19, enrolled during active disease. The donor label of this sample is uncertain. CDR3 residues: CASSRQGEGVEQFF. Written as DNA, the CDR3 is TGTGCCAGCAGCCGCCAAGGGGAGGGCGTTGAGCAGTTCTTC.